This TCR beta chain was sequenced during a study of blood T cell repertoires in COVID-19. Whole-study context: Sites in the United States, Italy and Spain provided acute and convalescent COVID-19 samples. PBMCs, B-cell-depleted T cells, or T cells were the source of the cDNA or gDNA that made up the material.

As handled by the study authors: Estimation of nucleated cell counts relied on the amplification of reference gene primers. TCRdb's copy holds only in-frame clones and misses some; the assay was immunoSEQ multiplex PCR. The DNA gave D and trimming, while V, J and clone size come from that table. Of about 200,000 clones in the sample, around 84% were seen once. This clone was counted many times. Trimming at V came to 7 bases and at J to 2 bases, leaving 13 bases not matched to a gene. The CDR3 covers 16 residues. Germline CDR1 reads GTSNPN; CDR2 reads SVGIG (reference sequence). V usage is TRBV30 and J usage is TRBJ2-2; 7 bases match TRBD2. The sequencing input was peripheral blood. The clonotype comes from a human donor in a cohort sampled during active COVID-19. As DNA, the CDR3 is TGTGCCTTCCGAAGTGGGAGGGCCCGCAACACCGGGGAGCTGTTTTTT. Residues: CAFRSGRARNTGELFF.